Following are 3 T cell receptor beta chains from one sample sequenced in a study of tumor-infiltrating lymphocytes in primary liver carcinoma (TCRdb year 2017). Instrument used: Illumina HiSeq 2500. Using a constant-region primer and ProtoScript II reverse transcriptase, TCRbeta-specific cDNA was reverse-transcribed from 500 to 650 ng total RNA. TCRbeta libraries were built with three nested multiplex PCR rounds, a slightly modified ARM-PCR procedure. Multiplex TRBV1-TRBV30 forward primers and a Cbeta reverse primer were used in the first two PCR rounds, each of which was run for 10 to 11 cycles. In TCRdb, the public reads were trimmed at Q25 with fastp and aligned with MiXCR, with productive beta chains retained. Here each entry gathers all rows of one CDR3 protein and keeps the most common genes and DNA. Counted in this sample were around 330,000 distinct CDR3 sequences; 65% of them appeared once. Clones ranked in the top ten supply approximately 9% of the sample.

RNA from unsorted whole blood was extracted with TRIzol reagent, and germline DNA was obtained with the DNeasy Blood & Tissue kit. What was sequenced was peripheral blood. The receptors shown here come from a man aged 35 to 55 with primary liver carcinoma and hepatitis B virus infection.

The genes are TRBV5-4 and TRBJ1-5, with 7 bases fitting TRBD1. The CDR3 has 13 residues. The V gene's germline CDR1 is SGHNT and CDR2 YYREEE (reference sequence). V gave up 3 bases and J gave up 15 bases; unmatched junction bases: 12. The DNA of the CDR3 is TGTGCCAGCAGCTCACAGGGGCAACAGCCTCGGCATTTT. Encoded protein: CASSSQGQQPRHF.

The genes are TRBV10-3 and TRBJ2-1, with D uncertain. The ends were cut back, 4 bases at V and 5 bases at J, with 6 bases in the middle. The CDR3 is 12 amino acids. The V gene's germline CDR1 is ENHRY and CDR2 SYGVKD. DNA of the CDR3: TGTGCCATCAGTGTGGCTAACAATGAGCAGTTCTTC. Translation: CAISVANNEQFF.

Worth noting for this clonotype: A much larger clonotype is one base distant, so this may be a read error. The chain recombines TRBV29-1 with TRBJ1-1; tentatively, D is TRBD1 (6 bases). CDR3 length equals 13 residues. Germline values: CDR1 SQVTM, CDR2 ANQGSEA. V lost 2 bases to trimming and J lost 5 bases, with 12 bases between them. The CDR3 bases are TGCAGCGTTGAACTAGGGGGTCGGACTGAAGCTTTCTTT. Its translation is CSVELGGRTEAFF.